This TCR beta chain was recovered during a study of regulatory T cells in long-lasting Graves disease. The study's findings and limits: It is possible that accuracy was reduced by the small size of the sample.

Through Arm-PCR of CDR3 regions and iRepertoire HTBI primers, TCR beta libraries were built. One entry per CDR3 protein, called by TCRdb with MiXCR from the multiplex PCR reads. The sample records roughly 450,000 distinct CDR3 sequences, less than 25% being singletons. The time point here: persistent/refractory GD, antithyroid drugs over 5 years with positive TRAb. The authors made the TCR library using RNA they extracted from PBMCs. This clonotype was found many times. Its cognate antigen is unknown. This CDR3 is 15 amino acids long. V was cut by 8 bases and J by 4 bases, with 21 bases left in between.

This receptor was taken from a female donor with Graves disease. Specimen: peripheral blood mononuclear cells (PBMCs), collected when the disease was refractory, from a patient treated with antithyroid drugs. The rearrangement links TRBV12-3 or TRBV12-4 to TRBJ2-7, with a weak D call TRBD2 (5 bases). The CDR3 DNA reads TGTGCCAGCTCACTAGAGGGATTCGTAAGATACGAGCAGTACTTC. Residues: CASSLEGFVRYEQYF.